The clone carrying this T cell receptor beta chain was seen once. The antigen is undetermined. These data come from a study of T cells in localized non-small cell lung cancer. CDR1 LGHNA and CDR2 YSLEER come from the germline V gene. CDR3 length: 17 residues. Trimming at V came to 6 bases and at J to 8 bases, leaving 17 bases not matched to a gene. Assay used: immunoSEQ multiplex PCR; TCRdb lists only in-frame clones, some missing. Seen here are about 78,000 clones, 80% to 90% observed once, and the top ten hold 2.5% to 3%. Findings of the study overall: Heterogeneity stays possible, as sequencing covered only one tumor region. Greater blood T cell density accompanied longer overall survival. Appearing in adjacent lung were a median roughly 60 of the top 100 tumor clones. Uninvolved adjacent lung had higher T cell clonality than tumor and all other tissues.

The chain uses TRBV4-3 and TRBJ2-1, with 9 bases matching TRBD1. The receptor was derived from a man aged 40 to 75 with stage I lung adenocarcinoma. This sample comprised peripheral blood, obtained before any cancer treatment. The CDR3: CASSFGTGTDNIDEQFF. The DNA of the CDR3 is TGCGCCAGCAGTTTCGGGACAGGGACCGATAATATCGATGAGCAGTTCTTC.